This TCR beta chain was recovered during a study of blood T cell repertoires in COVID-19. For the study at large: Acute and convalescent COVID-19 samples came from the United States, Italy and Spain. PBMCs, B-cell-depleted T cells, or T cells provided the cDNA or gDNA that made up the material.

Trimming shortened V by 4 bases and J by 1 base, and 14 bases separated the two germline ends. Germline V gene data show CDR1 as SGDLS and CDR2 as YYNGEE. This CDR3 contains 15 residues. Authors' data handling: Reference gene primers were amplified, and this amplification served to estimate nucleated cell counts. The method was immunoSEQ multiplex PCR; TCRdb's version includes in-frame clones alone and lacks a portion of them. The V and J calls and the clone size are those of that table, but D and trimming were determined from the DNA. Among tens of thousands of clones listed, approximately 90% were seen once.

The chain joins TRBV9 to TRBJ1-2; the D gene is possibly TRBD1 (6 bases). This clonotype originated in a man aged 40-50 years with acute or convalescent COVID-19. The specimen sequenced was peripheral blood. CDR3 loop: CASSPRDTYNYGYTF. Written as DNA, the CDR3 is TGTGCCAGCAGCCCCCGGGACACTTATAACTATGGCTACACCTTC.